Listed here are 28 T cell receptor beta chains from one sample, sequenced in a study of PD-1 blockade in classical Hodgkin lymphoma. Generated by immunoSEQ multiplex PCR, the TCRdb table keeps only in-frame clones and is missing some. Found here are some 38,000 clones, less than 85% of them singletons; the top ten hold less than 20%. Each patient's relapse followed autologous stem cell transplantation, and brentuximab vedotin exposure varied. Specimen: peripheral blood mononuclear cells (PBMCs), collected before the second cycle of nivolumab. The receptors come from a human donor with classical Hodgkin lymphoma.

This clone was detected only once. V is TRBV18 and J is TRBJ1-4; 8 bases map to TRBD1. Per the germline V gene, CDR1 is KGHSH and CDR2 is LQKENI. V dropped 5 bases and J dropped 8; count of bases not matched to a gene: 4. This CDR3 contains 13 residues. The CDR3 DNA sequence: TGTGCCAGCTCATCCCGGACAGGGGAAAAACTGTTTTTT. Its protein product is CASSSRTGEKLFF.

The gene calls are TRBV28 and TRBJ2-2; D uncertain. Germline V gene lookup returns CDR1 MDHEN and CDR2 SYDVKM. Deletions cut 2 bases from V and 1 base from J, with 5 bases between. CDR3 length equals 14 residues. The CDR3 is CASSLGKNTGELFF. DNA for the CDR3: TGTGCCAGCAGTTTAGGGAAGAACACCGGGGAGCTGTTTTTT.

The chain joins TRBV27 to TRBJ2-3; weak D call: TRBD1 (5 bases). Germline V gene sequence: CDR1 MNHEY, CDR2 SMNVEV (reference sequence). CDR3 length: 14 residues. V lost 8 bases and J 0 bases, leaving 12 bases between the germline ends. The CDR3 region has the DNA TGTGCCAGCCAGGGAACTACTAGCACAGATACGCAGTATTTT. Protein: CASQGTTSTDTQYF.

This clone is termed large. This chain connects TRBV6-1 to TRBJ1-2; 11 nucleotides agree with TRBD1. J was trimmed by 8 bases and V by 5 bases; bases with no gene match: 1. The CDR3 contains 12 residues. CDR1 is MNHNS, CDR2 SASEGT, per germline. The CDR3 sequence is CASSWTGGGYTF. CDR3 nucleotides: TGTGCCAGCAGTTGGACAGGGGGCGGCTACACCTTC.

The chain couples TRBV21-1 to TRBJ1-6; the table gives TRBD1 as D, unverified against the DNA. TRBV21-1 is a pseudogene segment. The CDR3 is made up of 14 amino acids. The CDR3 sequence is CASSSGQGNSPLHF. The DNA for the CDR3 is TGTGCCAGCAGCTCGGGACAGGGCAATTCACCCCTCCACTTT.

V and J are TRBV20-1 and TRBJ2-5; D call uncertain. With 6 bases removed from V and 0 bases from J, the gap between germline ends came to 5 bases. This CDR3 spans 11 amino acids. The germline V gene encodes CDR1 DFQATT and CDR2 SNEGSKA (reference sequence). The CDR3 DNA follows: TGCAGTGCGCAGGACCAAGAGACCCAGTACTTC. It is translated as CSAQDQETQYF.

J is TRBJ2-5 and V is TRBV18; D not certain. The germline V gene has CDR1 KGHSH and CDR2 LQKENI. This CDR3 is 15 amino acids long. Trimming left V 2 bases short and J 7 bases short, with 17 bases between. The CDR3 region has the DNA TGTGCCAGCTCACCAATCCCAGGCCTCATCGGGACCCAGTACTTC. Translated: CASSPIPGLIGTQYF. Looking up the rest from reference TRBV18 and TRBJ2-5 gives the full variable domain: NAGVMQNPRHLVRRRGQEARLRCSPMKGHSHVYWYRQLPEEGLKFMVYLQKENIIDESGMPKERFSAEFPKEGPSILRIQQVVRGDSAAYFCASSPIPGLIGTQYFGPGTRLLVL.

This sequence joins TRBV5-6 and TRBJ2-2; tentatively, D is TRBD1 (6 bases). This CDR3 contains 16 residues. From germline, CDR1 is SGHDT and CDR2 YYEEEE. V was cut by 0 bases and J by 0 bases, with 9 bases left in between. This chain's CDR3 is CASSLVGGANTGELFF. CDR3 in DNA: TGTGCCAGCAGCTTGGTTGGGGGCGCGAACACCGGGGAGCTGTTTTTT.

This clone was seen more than once but under ten times. The chain employs TRBV11-2 and TRBJ2-7; the D is unclear. In germline, CDR1 is SGHAT, CDR2 FQNNGV. V was shortened by 1 base and J by 0 bases, with 7 bases between the two germline ends. CDR3 length: 14 residues. CDR3 DNA sequence: TGTGCCAGCAGCTTAGTTAAGTTCTCCTACGAGCAGTACTTC. Translation gives CASSLVKFSYEQYF.

The chain joins TRBV15 to TRBJ1-5; 8 bases align to TRBD1. The CDR3 totals 15 residues. The germline V gene encodes CDR1 LNHNV and CDR2 YYDKDF (reference sequence). Trimming removed 0 bases from V and 5 bases from J; junction bases left unmatched: 3. CDR3 DNA: TGTGCCACCAGCAGAGAAGGACAGGGACATCAGCCCCAGCATTTT. This gives the protein CATSREGQGHQPQHF.

V gene TRBV19 combines with J gene TRBJ1-4; 8 nucleotides align to TRBD1. The V segment lost 10 bases and the J segment 8 bases; nucleotides outside the gene matches: 9. CDR1 is LNHDA, CDR2 SQIVND, per germline (reference sequence). CDR3 length equals 13 residues. The CDR3 loop is CATGQGFGEKLFF. CDR3 DNA: TGTGCCACCGGACAGGGCTTCGGAGAAAAACTGTTTTTT.

This chain connects TRBV21-1 to TRBJ1-5. TRBV21-1 is a pseudogene segment. The CDR3 consists of 16 residues. As DNA, the CDR3 is TGTGCCAGCAGCGCCCCTCTACGGGGTTTTTATCAGCCCCAGCATTTT. Translation gives CASSAPLRGFYQPQHF.

V gene TRBV6-1 combines with J gene TRBJ2-7; D not resolved. Germline V CDR1 and CDR2: MNHNS, SASEGT. V was clipped by 8 bases and J by 1 base, with 12 bases between them. The CDR3 loop spans 13 amino acids. The CDR3 DNA reads as TGTGCCAGCTCTCACAGTTTGTCCTACGAGCAGTACTTC. As protein: CASSHSLSYEQYF.

The chain combines TRBV6-4 with TRBJ2-5, with a possible D match to TRBD1 (7 bases). Trimming cost V 3 bases and J 5 bases, with 10 bases left between them. The V gene's germline CDR1 is MRHNA and CDR2 SNTAGT. This CDR3 is built from 13 residues. The CDR3 DNA follows: TGTGCCAGCAGTGAGACAGGGAGGGAGACCCAGTACTTC. Amino acid sequence: CASSETGRETQYF.

J is TRBJ1-1 and V is TRBV5-1, with D possibly TRBD1 on 6 matching bases. CDR1 SGHRS and CDR2 YFSETQ come from the germline V gene. CDR3 size: 15 residues. Deletions cut 4 bases from V and 2 bases from J, with 15 bases between. CDR3 protein: CASSHQGGINTEAFF. The DNA for the CDR3 is TGCGCCAGCAGCCATCAAGGGGGTATTAACACTGAAGCTTTCTTT.

The chain couples TRBV9 to TRBJ2-7, with 9 bases that match TRBD1. Germline V lookup: CDR1 SGDLS, CDR2 YYNGEE. J was trimmed by 2 bases and V by 3 bases; bases with no gene match: 6. The length of the CDR3 is 15 residues. The CDR3 region is CASSAAGQGPYEQYF. DNA for the CDR3: TGTGCCAGCAGCGCCGCGGGACAGGGCCCCTACGAGCAGTACTTC.

This clone was found a few times. The chain carries TRBV7-2 and TRBJ1-4; no reliable D call. Germline CDR1 reads SGHTA; CDR2 reads FQGNSA. The CDR3 loop spans 17 amino acids. Trimming removed 0 bases at V and 2 bases at J, with 13 bases between. CDR3 sequence: CASSLALKGGTNEKLFF. The CDR3 bases are TGTGCCAGCAGCTTAGCGCTAAAGGGCGGTACTAATGAAAAACTGTTTTTT.

The rearrangement links TRBV5-1 to TRBJ2-2; TRBD2 might be the D (6 bases). Germline V gene sequence: CDR1 SGHRS, CDR2 YFSETQ. V was shortened by 4 bases and J by 4 bases, with 17 bases between the two germline ends. The CDR3 has 16 amino acids. The CDR3 bases are TGCGCCAGCAGCCCTCGAGGAGGGGCGGGCACCGGGGAGCTGTTTTTT. This gives the protein CASSPRGGAGTGELFF.

This chain joins TRBV6-5 and TRBJ2-3; a possible D gene is TRBD2 (6 bases). The ends were cut back, 8 bases at V and 5 bases at J, with 17 bases in the middle. Germline V CDR1 and CDR2: MNHEY, SVGAGI. CDR3 length: 14 residues. The DNA of the CDR3 is TGTGCCAGCTCGTTGGGGGGTCGGAAAGATACGCAGTATTTT. Its protein is CASSLGGRKDTQYF.

V usage is TRBV4-3 and J usage is TRBJ2-3; 7 nucleotides match TRBD1. CDR1 LGHNA and CDR2 YSLEER come from the germline V gene. This CDR3 contains 16 residues. After removal of 1 base from V and 5 bases from J, the junction contained 9 bases not matched to a gene. DNA of the CDR3: TGCGCCAGCAGCCAAGCTGGAACAGGGGCGGGAGATACGCAGTATTTT. Translated: CASSQAGTGAGDTQYF.

The rearrangement links TRBV7-9 to TRBJ2-3; unclear D gene. The CDR3 length is 12 residues. Trimming cost V 1 base and J 10 bases, with 9 bases left between them. Germline values: CDR1 SEHNR, CDR2 FQNEAQ (reference sequence). In nucleotides, the CDR3 is TGTGCCAGCAGCTTAGTAGTTGCTTCGCAGTATTTT. Residues: CASSLVVASQYF.

The chain recombines TRBV5-1 with TRBJ2-5, with a possible D match to TRBD1 (6 bases). This CDR3 contains 17 residues. Trimming stripped 0 bases from V and 4 bases from J, with 19 bases between. The germline CDR1 and CDR2 sequences are SGHRS and YFSETQ. The chain's CDR3 is CASSLAVGAPRRETQYF. CDR3 sequence (DNA): TGCGCCAGCAGCTTGGCCGTGGGGGCCCCCCGGAGAGAGACCCAGTACTTC.

This chain's CDR3 is CASRKTGNTEAFF. CDR3 bases: TGTGCCAGCAGGAAGACAGGGAACACTGAAGCTTTCTTT. The rearrangement links TRBV11-2 to TRBJ1-1; tentatively, D is TRBD1 (6 bases). CDR1 and CDR2 (germline): SGHAT, FQNNGV. V was clipped by 6 bases and J by 1 base, with 9 bases between them. The CDR3 spans 13 residues.

The chain combines TRBV6-4 with TRBJ1-2; weak D call: TRBD1 (6 bases). Trimming took off 6 bases at V and 10 bases at J, with 15 bases between the two ends. CDR1 and CDR2 from the germline V gene are MRHNA and SNTAGT. The CDR3 covers 12 residues. The CDR3 DNA follows: TGTGCCAGCAGGCAGGGGAGTGAGGACTACACCTTC. Its protein is CASRQGSEDYTF.

CDR3 sequence reads: CASSQEAGFSYEQYF. CDR3 coding DNA: TGCGCCAGCAGCCAAGAAGCGGGTTTCTCCTACGAGCAGTACTTC. The gene calls are TRBV4-3 and TRBJ2-7, with a tentative D call TRBD2 (6 bases). The CDR3 contains 15 residues. Trimming took off 0 bases at V and 0 bases at J, with 9 bases between the two ends. Germline V CDR1 and CDR2: LGHNA, YSLEER.

This clone was seen a handful of times. CDR3 sequence (DNA): TGTGCCAGCTCACCGGGATTTGGGTATGGCTACACCTTC. It specifies CASSPGFGYGYTF. The rearrangement links TRBV18 to TRBJ1-2; D is unclear. From germline, CDR1 is KGHSH and CDR2 LQKENI. CDR3 length: 13 residues. V lost 3 bases and J lost 5, with 10 bases in between.

This sequence joins TRBV11-2 and TRBJ2-2; TRBD1 aligns across 7 bases. Germline trimming cut 5 bases from V and 4 bases from J; bases unmatched to any gene: 4. The CDR3 runs 14 residues. Germline loops: CDR1 SGHAT, CDR2 FQNNGV. The CDR3 reads CASSRDRATGELFF. CDR3 nucleotide sequence: TGTGCCAGCAGCCGAGACAGGGCCACCGGGGAGCTGTTTTTT.

The chain combines TRBV2 with TRBJ1-1; 7 bases map to TRBD1. After removal of 2 bases from V and 3 bases from J, the junction contained 6 bases not matched to a gene. There are 15 residues in the CDR3. The germline V gene encodes CDR1 SNHLY and CDR2 FYNNEI. For the CDR3, the DNA is TGTGCCAGCAGTGAACGACAGGGAAGATACACTGAAGCTTTCTTT. Amino acids: CASSERQGRYTEAFF.